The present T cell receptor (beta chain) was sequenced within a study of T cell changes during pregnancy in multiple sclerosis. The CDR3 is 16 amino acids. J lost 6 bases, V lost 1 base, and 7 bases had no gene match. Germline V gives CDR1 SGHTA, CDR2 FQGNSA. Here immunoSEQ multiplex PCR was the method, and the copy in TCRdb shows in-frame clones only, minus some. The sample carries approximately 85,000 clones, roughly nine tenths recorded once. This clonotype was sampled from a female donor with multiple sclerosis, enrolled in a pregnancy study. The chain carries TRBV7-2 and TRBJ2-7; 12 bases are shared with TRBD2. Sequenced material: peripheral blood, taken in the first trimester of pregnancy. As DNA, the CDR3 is TGTGCCAGCAGCTTAGGGCTAGCGGGAGGGTCTGGCGAGCAGTACTTC. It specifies CASSLGLAGGSGEQYF.